This record concerns one T cell receptor (beta chain) sequence. Antigen: not known. This specimen belongs to a study of T cell responses to AZD1222 COVID-19 vaccine. Study overall: Pooled samples include second doses given at about 4 or 12 weeks. Study-wide findings and caveats: At 160-218 and 743-854, vaccine-associated CD4 TCRs were dominant, and they spanned spike. It was only 6 or 7 AZD1222 recipients who were seropositive at baseline.

CDR1 and CDR2 from the germline V gene are SGDLS and YYNGEE. The V and J ends lost 0 bases and 4 bases respectively, with 14 bases between them. CDR3 length equals 15 residues. Produced via immunoSEQ multiplex PCR; TCRdb's table is partial and in-frame only. Of 84,000 or so clones listed, 86% were seen once; the top ten hold about 8%. The material sequenced was peripheral blood, taken on day 0 of AZD1222 vaccination. The chain is built from TRBV9 and TRBJ2-7; no definite D call. The TCR comes from an adult in good health. CDR3 sequence (DNA): TGTGCCAGCAGCGTAGGGGTAGGGCCCCAATACGAGCAGTACTTC. This translates into CASSVGVGPQYEQYF. The variable domain in full, completed from reference TRBV9 and TRBJ2-7, reads DSGVTQTPKHLITATGQRVTLRCSPRSGDLSVYWYQQSLDQGLQFLIQYYNGEERAKGNILERFSAQQFPDLHSELNLSSLELGDSALYFCASSVGVGPQYEQYFGPGTRLTVT.